The next 21 T cell receptor beta chains were all read from a single sample in a study of blood T cells in healthy people across ages. Alongside a J-beta primer mix, a sample-barcoded 5' primer served in a second PCR lasting about 7 to 12 cycles. TCRdb re-analysed the 5' RACE reads in MiXCR, keeping a single row per CDR3 protein. The profile shows roughly 1,500,000 distinct CDR3 sequences, approximately 32% of them singletons. The material sequenced was blood. Every receptor here comes from a woman in her 30s in good health.

The chain couples TRBV24-1 to TRBJ1-1, with 8 positions matching TRBD1. J lost 1 base, V lost 3 bases, and 12 bases had no gene match. The germline V gene encodes CDR1 KGHDR and CDR2 SFDVKD. The CDR3 covers 18 residues. The CDR3 is CATSDLSQGAKENTEAFF. The DNA for the CDR3 is TGTGCCACCAGTGATCTGAGTCAGGGGGCGAAGGAGAACACTGAAGCTTTCTTT.

The chain joins TRBV9 to TRBJ2-2; D gene unclear. This CDR3 is built from 16 residues. Germline CDR1 and CDR2: SGDLS and YYNGEE. V was shortened by 3 bases and J by 3 bases, with 15 bases between the two germline ends. The CDR3 spells CASSAPRSGDTGELFF. DNA of the CDR3: TGTGCCAGCAGCGCACCCCGGTCGGGTGACACCGGGGAGCTGTTTTTT. The entire variable domain, with the rest obtained from reference TRBV9 and TRBJ2-2, is as follows: DSGVTQTPKHLITATGQRVTLRCSPRSGDLSVYWYQQSLDQGLQFLIQYYNGEERAKGNILERFSAQQFPDLHSELNLSSLELGDSALYFCASSAPRSGDTGELFFGEGSRLTVL.

This clonotype was seen only a few times. This rearrangement joins TRBV7-3 to TRBJ2-1; D may match TRBD1 or TRBD2 (5 bases each). The V and J ends lost 3 bases and 1 base respectively, with 10 bases between them. Germline CDR1 reads SGHTA; CDR2 reads FQGTGA. CDR3 length: 15 residues. In DNA, the CDR3 is TGTGCCAGCAGCTTGATGGGGGAGTCCTACAATGAGCAGTTCTTC. Its translation: CASSLMGESYNEQFF.

This clonotype came up many times. The gene calls are TRBV2 and TRBJ2-1; a possible D gene is TRBD2 (6 bases). Germline CDR1 reads SNHLY; CDR2 reads FYNNEI. V lost 8 bases and J lost 2, with 16 bases in between. The CDR3 totals 15 residues. This CDR3 is CASGGGTQTYNEQFF. In DNA form, the CDR3 reads TGTGCCAGCGGTGGGGGGACCCAGACCTACAATGAGCAGTTCTTC.

The gene calls are TRBV5-1 and TRBJ2-1; D possibly matches TRBD1 or TRBD2 (5 bases each). There are 15 residues in the CDR3. Germline V lookup: CDR1 SGHRS, CDR2 YFSETQ. V lost 0 bases and J 2 bases, leaving 9 bases between the germline ends. CDR3 region: CASSLGDGTYNEQFF. The CDR3 bases are TGCGCCAGCAGCTTGGGGGACGGAACCTACAATGAGCAGTTCTTC.

The chain uses TRBV7-3 and TRBJ2-7, with a tentative D call TRBD1 (5 bases). Per germline, CDR1 SGHTA and CDR2 FQGTGA. V lost 0 bases and J lost 7, with 13 bases in between. The CDR3 spans 14 residues. The CDR3 DNA sequence: TGTGCCAGCAGCTTAACTTCGGTCAGGGAAGAGCAGTACTTC. Its protein product is CASSLTSVREEQYF.

The V and J genes are TRBV10-1 and TRBJ2-7; no firm D call. The V gene's germline CDR1 is WNHNN and CDR2 SYGVQD (reference sequence). The CDR3 runs to 15 residues. The germline V and J ends were trimmed by 6 bases and 0 bases, with 15 bases remaining between them. CDR3 coding DNA: TGCGCCAGCAGCCCCTCTTCCGTCAGCTCCTACGAGCAGTACTTC. This sequence encodes CASSPSSVSSYEQYF.

In its sample, this clonotype was seen a few times. This chain uses TRBV6-5 with TRBJ2-1; 7 bases line up with TRBD2. The length of the CDR3 is 16 residues. Trimming removed 0 bases from V and 2 bases from J; junction bases left unmatched: 4. Germline V gives CDR1 MNHEY, CDR2 SVGAGI. CDR3 amino acids: CASSYSPGGTYNEQFF. CDR3 nucleotide sequence: TGTGCCAGCAGTTACTCCCCGGGGGGAACCTACAATGAGCAGTTCTTC.

The chain combines TRBV4-1 with TRBJ1-2; D unclear. CDR1 and CDR2 (germline): MGHRA, YSYEKL. The CDR3 totals 14 residues. Deletions cut 0 bases from V and 1 base from J, with 6 bases between. The CDR3 reads CASSQEGVNYGYTF. CDR3 sequence (DNA): TGCGCCAGCAGCCAAGAGGGCGTTAACTATGGCTACACCTTC.

In its sample, this clonotype was seen a few times. The gene calls are TRBV27 and TRBJ2-1, with D unclear. This CDR3 is 14 amino acids long. The germline CDR1 and CDR2 sequences are MNHEY and SMNVEV (reference sequence). Trimming shortened V by 3 bases and J by 1 base, and 7 bases separated the two germline ends. DNA of the CDR3: TGTGCCAGCAGTTTGTGGGGTTCCTACAATGAGCAGTTCTTC. Its protein is CASSLWGSYNEQFF.

V usage is TRBV20-1 and J usage is TRBJ2-3; TRBD2 matches at 8 bases. The CDR3 is made up of 14 amino acids. V shed 3 bases and J 5 bases; nucleotides not matched to a gene: 7. The V gene's germline CDR1 is DFQATT and CDR2 SNEGSKA (reference sequence). The CDR3 loop is CSASGGAGVDTQYF. The CDR3 DNA is TGCAGTGCTAGCGGGGGGGCCGGCGTAGATACGCAGTATTTT.

The J gene is TRBJ2-7, the V gene TRBV7-9, with D perhaps TRBD2 (5 bases). The CDR3 length is 14 residues. Germline CDR1 and CDR2: SEHNR and FQNEAQ (reference sequence). Deletions cut 6 bases from V and 6 bases from J, with 18 bases between. The CDR3 is CASRESRTGGEQYF. CDR3 coding DNA: TGTGCCAGCAGGGAGTCACGGACTGGCGGCGAGCAGTACTTC.

The CDR3 is CASSEGSPHYNEQFF. The CDR3 nucleotides are TGCGCCAGCAGCGAAGGAAGTCCCCACTACAATGAGCAGTTCTTC. The chain carries TRBV5-1 and TRBJ2-1; D is uncertain. Germline V CDR1 and CDR2: SGHRS, YFSETQ. V was pared by 4 bases and J by 3 bases, with 14 bases between. The CDR3 has 15 residues.

The chain uses TRBV2 and TRBJ2-1, with TRBD1 matching over 7 bases. CDR1 SNHLY and CDR2 FYNNEI come from the germline V gene. Trimming took 4 bases from V and 7 from J; bases not matched to a gene: 13. The CDR3 runs to 16 residues. The CDR3: CASSVQTGVFGNEQFF. The CDR3 DNA reads as TGTGCCAGCAGTGTACAAACAGGGGTTTTTGGAAATGAGCAGTTCTTC.

The table lists this clonotype with a few counts. The chain carries TRBV5-6 and TRBJ1-2, with 8 bases matching TRBD1. The V gene end was trimmed by 6 bases and the J gene end by 8 bases; junction bases not matched to a gene: 9. The germline V gene has CDR1 SGHDT and CDR2 YYEEEE. This CDR3 region has 13 residues. The CDR3, as DNA: TGTGCCAGCAATTGGGGGACAGGAGGCGGCTACACCTTC. This gives the protein CASNWGTGGGYTF.

This clonotype was seen only a few times. The chain links TRBV18 to TRBJ2-7; TRBD1 is a possible D gene (5 bases). The closer fit of TRBJ2-5 to the DNA end suggests the J call may be wrong. The germline V gene encodes CDR1 KGHSH and CDR2 LQKENI. The CDR3 is 14 residues long. CDR3 bases: TGTGCCAGCTCACCAGACAGTTTAGTAGAGACCCAGTACTTC. Translated: CASSPDSLVETQYF.

This chain connects TRBV27 to TRBJ2-1; 7 bases are shared with TRBD2. Germline CDR1 reads MNHEY; CDR2 reads SMNVEV (reference sequence). With 4 bases clipped from V and 5 bases from J, the junction kept 5 bases outside the gene matches. The CDR3 sequence is 14 residues long. The CDR3 DNA is TGTGCCAGCAGTTCGGGAAGCGGGGACAATGAGCAGTTCTTC. Translating gives CASSSGSGDNEQFF.

The chain is built from TRBV20-1 and TRBJ2-3, with 13 positions matching TRBD2. The ends lost 5 bases at V and 6 bases at J; junction bases unmatched: 14. The length of the CDR3 is 17 residues. Germline CDR1 is DFQATT and CDR2 is SNEGSKA (reference sequence). The CDR3 reads CSARREGGTSGMDTQYF. The CDR3 DNA sequence: TGCAGTGCTCGCAGAGAGGGTGGGACTAGCGGGATGGATACGCAGTATTTT.

This clonotype was seen only a few times. The chain carries TRBV12-3 or TRBV12-4 and TRBJ2-7; D not certain. V was pared by 6 bases and J by 2 bases, with 17 bases between. There are 15 residues in the CDR3. The CDR3 sequence: CASRTLAAGTYEQYF. The CDR3 region has the DNA TGTGCCAGCAGGACCTTGGCGGCAGGCACCTACGAGCAGTACTTC.

Regarding this clonotype: One end of the junction varies from germline; a read error may be responsible. In DNA form, the CDR3 reads TGTGTCAGCGGGAGTTCCTACGAGCAGTACTTC. This sequence encodes CVSGSSYEQYF. The chain recombines TRBV7-9 with TRBJ2-4, with TRBD2 matching over 8 bases. TRBJ2-7 explains the end of the DNA better; the J call may be wrong. The CDR3 is made up of 11 amino acids. In germline, CDR1 is SEHNR, CDR2 FQNEAQ (reference sequence).

This chain joins TRBV27 and TRBJ2-1, with D maybe TRBD2 (5 bases). V gave up 3 bases and J gave up 3 bases, with 12 bases separating them. The germline V gene has CDR1 MNHEY and CDR2 SMNVEV (reference sequence). This CDR3 is built from 15 residues. CDR3: CASSFVASLYNEQFF. The CDR3 region has the DNA TGTGCCAGCAGTTTTGTGGCTAGCCTCTACAATGAGCAGTTCTTC.